This T cell receptor (beta chain) was identified during a study of blood T cell repertoires in COVID-19. Study details: There were acute and convalescent COVID-19 samples, and they came from the United States, Italy and Spain. From T cells, B-cell-depleted T cells, or PBMCs came the material, which was cDNA or gDNA.

Per the original data handling: Amplified reference gene primers provided the basis for estimating nucleated cell counts. Assay used: immunoSEQ multiplex PCR; TCRdb lists only in-frame clones, some missing. The V and J calls and clone size come from that table; D and trimming were worked out from the DNA. The sample consists of just over 200,000 clones, 80% of them appearing once. There are 12 residues in the CDR3. CDR1 is SGHTA and CDR2 is FQGTGA in the germline V gene. Trimming left V 4 bases short and J 7 bases short, with 7 bases between. V is TRBV7-3 and J is TRBJ2-2; possible D gene TRBD1, 6 bases. This receptor was obtained from a woman in her 70s with acute or convalescent COVID-19. Sequencing was carried out using peripheral blood. Here the CDR3 reads CASSSRGGELFF. CDR3 in DNA: TGTGCCAGCAGCTCCAGGGGCGGGGAGCTGTTTTTT.